The 18 T cell receptor beta chains listed next were all sequenced from one sample in a study of monozygotic twins with inflammatory bowel disease (dated by TCRdb to about 2019). The library was generated by 5' RACE. The listed sequencing device is Illumina HiSeq 2500. After TCRdb reprocessed the reads, each CDR3 protein sequence was kept as one row, without DNA. The record for this sample contains 200,000 to 250,000 distinct CDR3 sequences. The ten largest clones take up less than 9% of the sample. The specimen sequenced was blood. The receptors were sampled from a human donor with ulcerative colitis or Crohn's disease, or a healthy co-twin of an affected twin (not recorded which).

The rearrangement uses TRBV12-3 or TRBV12-4 and TRBJ2-5; TCRdb calls TRBD2, which cannot be checked without DNA. The CDR3 spans 15 residues. The chain's CDR3 is CASSLGGEGRETQYF.

The V call is TRBV5-1, the J call TRBJ2-1; the TRBD2 assignment by TCRdb is unverifiable without DNA. In germline, CDR1 is SGHRS, CDR2 YFSETQ. This CDR3 contains 15 residues. This CDR3 is CASSGLAGVGNEQFF.

The chain is built from TRBV20-1 and TRBJ2-1; absent DNA, TCRdb's TRBD1 call cannot be checked. CDR1 is DFQATT and CDR2 is SNEGSKA in the germline V gene (reference sequence). The CDR3 consists of 14 residues. The CDR3 sequence is CSARGTGGYNEQFF.

This chain uses TRBV7-6 with TRBJ2-1; the TCRdb call, TRBD2, lacks DNA for checking. The CDR3 consists of 16 residues. Germline lookup yields CDR1 SGHVS and CDR2 FNYEAQ. CDR3 sequence reads: CASSLLGGGANNEQFF.

The CDR3 protein is CASSRDPSRYTF. V usage is TRBV12-3 or TRBV12-4 and J usage is TRBJ1-2; TCRdb calls TRBD1, which cannot be checked without DNA. The CDR3 sequence is 12 residues long.

This chain joins TRBV14 and TRBJ2-1; there is no DNA to check the TCRdb D call of TRBD2. Germline V gene lookup returns CDR1 SGHDN and CDR2 FVKESK. The CDR3 runs 16 residues. The CDR3 sequence is CASSQGKGSGGHEQFF.

The J gene is TRBJ2-3, the V gene TRBV7-2. Germline CDR1 and CDR2: SGHTA and FQGNSA. This CDR3 region has 16 residues. This CDR3 reads CASSLFLELGTDTQYF.

This chain links TRBV4-3 with TRBJ2-5; TCRdb gives TRBD2 as the D gene, but with no DNA this cannot be confirmed. CDR3 length equals 13 residues. The V gene's germline CDR1 is LGHNA and CDR2 YSLEER. CDR3 residues: CASRPSGSETQYF.

The V gene is TRBV19, the J gene TRBJ1-5. Germline V gene sequence: CDR1 LNHDA, CDR2 SQIVND (reference sequence). The CDR3 sequence is 13 residues long. CDR3 residues: CASSIKVNQPQHF.

CDR3 sequence: CASSFRAGTSFNEQFF. The gene calls are TRBV6-2 or TRBV6-3 and TRBJ2-1; TCRdb's D gene call, TRBD2, goes unchecked for lack of DNA. Germline V gene data show CDR1 as MNHEY and CDR2 as SVGEGT. The CDR3 length is 16 residues.

CDR3 region: CASSYVGAYEQYF. The gene calls are TRBV6-2 or TRBV6-3 and TRBJ2-7. The V gene's germline CDR1 is MNHEY and CDR2 SVGEGT. This CDR3 is 13 amino acids long.

This chain connects TRBV5-4 to TRBJ2-5; lacking DNA, the TRBD2 call made by TCRdb goes unchecked. CDR1 is SGHNT, CDR2 YYREEE, per germline (reference sequence). The CDR3 spans 15 residues. CDR3 loop: CASSLRGGPRETQYF.

The chain joins TRBV12-3 or TRBV12-4 to TRBJ2-2; TCRdb picks TRBD1, but there is no DNA to check that call. The CDR3 covers 17 residues. The CDR3: CASSLGKRGMSTGELFF.

The CDR3 sequence is CASSQVLGNRVSPYEQYF. The J gene is TRBJ2-7, the V gene TRBV4-1; TCRdb lists TRBD1, though no DNA is available to test this call. Germline V lookup: CDR1 MGHRA, CDR2 YSYEKL. This CDR3 contains 18 residues.

The chain employs TRBV19 and TRBJ1-1. The CDR3 has 14 residues. Germline V gene sequence: CDR1 LNHDA, CDR2 SQIVND (reference sequence). The CDR3 sequence is CASSPSGVGTEAFF.

The chain is built from TRBV7-2 and TRBJ2-5; the D call from TCRdb, TRBD1, cannot be confirmed without DNA. The CDR3 length is 14 residues. Germline V gene sequence: CDR1 SGHTA, CDR2 FQGNSA. CDR3: CASSVPPRGETQYF.

J is TRBJ1-5 and V is TRBV18. The germline V gene has CDR1 KGHSH and CDR2 LQKENI. The CDR3 consists of 13 residues. The CDR3 sequence: CASSPLPSQPQHF. Complete variable domain (other parts from reference TRBV18 and TRBJ1-5): NAGVMQNPRHLVRRRGQEARLRCSPMKGHSHVYWYRQLPEEGLKFMVYLQKENIIDESGMPKERFSAEFPKEGPSILRIQQVVRGDSAAYFCASSPLPSQPQHFGDGTRLSIL.

The CDR3 region is CSAIAPGTLNTEAFF. This rearrangement joins TRBV20-1 to TRBJ1-1. Germline V gives CDR1 DFQATT, CDR2 SNEGSKA (reference sequence). There are 15 residues in the CDR3.